The entry below gives a single T cell receptor (beta chain) sequence along with its context. TCRdb's copy holds only in-frame clones and misses some; the assay was immunoSEQ multiplex PCR. The table lists more than 6,500 clones, 80% to 85% of them singletons. The sample is drawn from a study of blood T cell dynamics during melanoma immunotherapy. Overall study context: First-line therapy was either pembrolizumab or nivolumab with ipilimumab for metastatic melanoma.

CDR3 length: 12 amino acids. Germline assignment: CDR1 MNHEY and CDR2 SVGAGI. The V gene lost 5 bases and the J gene lost 5 bases, with 10 bases spanning the gap. The time point here: pre-treatment baseline. Samples come from before therapy and from week 3 after the first blockade cycle. Disease control meant complete response, partial response or stable disease at 12 weeks. This chain links TRBV6-5 with TRBJ2-7, with D perhaps matching TRBD1 (6 bases). This TCR came from a human donor with melanoma. The sample was blood, taken from a patient treated with checkpoint blockade. The CDR3, as DNA: TGTGCCAGCAGTCCACAGGGAAACGAGCAGTACTTC. It yields the protein CASSPQGNEQYF.